Below, 29 T cell receptor beta chains from the same sample are listed, as sequenced in a study of technical replicates of blood from several donors. Using immunoSEQ multiplex PCR, the repertoire was profiled, and TCRdb retains in-frame clones only, with some absent. The sample holds around 92,000 clones, about 95% seen once. The sample was T cells isolated from PBMCs. The receptor source for this set is a human donor in good health.

This chain joins TRBV7-2 and TRBJ2-1; 9 bases agree with TRBD1. Per the germline V gene, CDR1 is SGHTA and CDR2 is FQGNSA. The CDR3 length is 16 residues. V gave up 7 bases and J gave up 1 base; unmatched junction bases: 8. The CDR3 DNA reads as TGTGCCAGCACCGTAAGACAGGGGGGTTCCTACAATGAGCAGTTCTTC. This translates into CASTVRQGGSYNEQFF.

This clone has just one count. The V call is TRBV5-4, the J call TRBJ2-7, with 7 bases that match TRBD2. CDR3 length: 15 amino acids. CDR1 is SGHNT and CDR2 is YYREEE in the germline V gene (reference sequence). Losses at the gene ends were 3 bases for V and 6 bases for J; bases not matched to a gene: 12. CDR3 bases: TGTGCCAGCAGCTCGGAAAGCGGGAACTGGGTCGAGCAGTACTTC. It is translated as CASSSESGNWVEQYF. Combining the CDR3 with reference TRBV5-4 and TRBJ2-7 gives the whole variable domain ETGVTQSPTHLIKTRGQQVTLRCSSQSGHNTVSWYQQALGQGPQFIFQYYREEENGRGNFPPRFSGLQFPNYSSELNVNALELDDSALYLCASSSESGNWVEQYFGPGTRLTVT.

The rearrangement joins TRBV5-4 to TRBJ2-3, with 13 nucleotides matching TRBD2. V trimming: 1 base; J trimming: 6 bases; junction bases outside the gene matches: 2. The CDR3 spans 15 residues. Per germline, CDR1 SGHNT and CDR2 YYREEE (reference sequence). The chain's CDR3 is CASSLTSGGADTQYF. DNA of the CDR3: TGTGCCAGCAGCTTGACTAGCGGGGGGGCGGATACGCAGTATTTT.

This rearrangement joins TRBV14 to TRBJ2-1, with 9 positions matching TRBD2. The CDR3 sequence is 16 residues long. V gave up 0 bases and J gave up 8 bases; unmatched junction bases: 8. Germline V gene lookup returns CDR1 SGHDN and CDR2 FVKESK. DNA for the CDR3: TGTGCCAGCAGCCAAGATCATGGGGGGACTAGCTATGAGCAGTTCTTC. Protein sequence: CASSQDHGGTSYEQFF.

This rearrangement joins TRBV18 to TRBJ2-1; the match to TRBD2 covers 8 bases. CDR1 is KGHSH, CDR2 LQKENI, per germline. V lost 5 bases to trimming and J lost 0 bases; unmatched junction nucleotides: 6. The CDR3 sequence is 16 residues long. CDR3 sequence: CASSILADLSYNEQFF. CDR3 DNA sequence: TGTGCCAGCTCAATACTAGCGGACCTCTCCTACAATGAGCAGTTCTTC.

The chain employs TRBV29-1 and TRBJ1-2; the D gene is possibly TRBD1 (6 bases). V was trimmed by 3 bases and J by 8 bases, leaving 13 bases between them. Germline CDR1 SQVTM, CDR2 ANQGSEA. The CDR3 runs 12 residues. DNA for the CDR3: TGCAGCGTTGAGTTAGGGGGGGGAGGCTACACCTTC. Its protein product is CSVELGGGGYTF.

The chain uses TRBV10-1 and TRBJ2-2, with D tentatively TRBD1 (5 bases). Germline CDR1 and CDR2: WNHNN and SYGVQD (reference sequence). The V and J ends lost 6 bases and 6 bases respectively, with 14 bases between them. This CDR3 is built from 14 residues. CDR3 DNA: TGCGCCAGCAGGGTTACAGGATTTTCCGGGGAGCTGTTTTTT. It translates to CASRVTGFSGELFF.

The chain joins TRBV28 to TRBJ2-6, with D hard to call. Germline V lookup: CDR1 MDHEN, CDR2 SYDVKM. This CDR3 is built from 14 residues. V was trimmed by 6 bases and J by 3 bases, leaving 9 bases between them. As DNA, the CDR3 is TGTGCCAGCAGGACTCCACTTGGGGCCAACGTCCTGACTTTC. Amino acids: CASRTPLGANVLTF.

The chain carries TRBV13 and TRBJ2-3; unclear D gene. The CDR3 totals 16 residues. V was clipped by 5 bases and J by 0 bases, with 15 bases between them. Germline loops: CDR1 PRHDT, CDR2 FYEKMQ (reference sequence). The chain's CDR3 is CASSPTELTSTDTQYF. For the CDR3, the DNA is TGTGCCAGCAGCCCTACGGAGCTGACTAGCACAGATACGCAGTATTTT.

The V and J genes are TRBV6-5 and TRBJ1-5, with 10 bases that match TRBD1. The CDR3 covers 14 residues. The germline V gene encodes CDR1 MNHEY and CDR2 SVGAGI. V lost 5 bases to trimming and J lost 7 bases; unmatched junction nucleotides: 5. The CDR3 sequence: CASSRQGAQQPQHF. In DNA, the CDR3 is TGTGCCAGCAGTCGACAGGGGGCTCAGCAGCCCCAGCATTTT.

This clone was seen once. This rearrangement joins TRBV11-2 to TRBJ2-3, with D possibly being TRBD1 (5 bases). Deletions cut 2 bases from V and 2 bases from J, with 14 bases between. This CDR3 region has 16 residues. Germline CDR1 SGHAT, CDR2 FQNNGV. CDR3 coding DNA: TGTGCCAGCAGCTTATTCTACCCAGGGCTCACAGATACGCAGTATTTT. Protein product: CASSLFYPGLTDTQYF.

This clone was found once. J is TRBJ2-1 and V is TRBV2, with a possible D match to TRBD2 (5 bases). Trimming removed 7 bases at V and 8 bases at J, with 15 bases between. Per the germline V gene, CDR1 is SNHLY and CDR2 is FYNNEI. The CDR3 runs to 13 residues. The CDR3 region has the DNA TGTGCCAGCATTGGGCGGGCTATCCATGAGCAGTTCTTC. This translates into CASIGRAIHEQFF.

The V call is TRBV18, the J call TRBJ2-5; a weak D match, TRBD2 (5 bases). Trimming removed 0 bases at V and 4 bases at J, with 9 bases between. The CDR3 length is 14 residues. CDR1 and CDR2 from the germline V gene are KGHSH and LQKENI. The CDR3 sequence: CASSPPASGETQYF. The DNA for the CDR3 is TGTGCCAGCTCACCACCGGCCAGCGGAGAGACCCAGTACTTC. Variable domain in full (rest from reference TRBV18 and TRBJ2-5): NAGVMQNPRHLVRRRGQEARLRCSPMKGHSHVYWYRQLPEEGLKFMVYLQKENIIDESGMPKERFSAEFPKEGPSILRIQQVVRGDSAAYFCASSPPASGETQYFGPGTRLLVL.

The V gene is TRBV19, the J gene TRBJ2-1; the match to TRBD2 covers 16 bases. This CDR3 contains 16 residues. Germline V lookup: CDR1 LNHDA, CDR2 SQIVND (reference sequence). The V gene end was trimmed by 4 bases and the J gene end by 7 bases; junction bases not matched to a gene: 4. The CDR3 nucleotides are TGTGCCAGTAGTAAGGGACTAGCGGGAGGGGGTAATGAGCAGTTCTTC. Its protein product is CASSKGLAGGGNEQFF.

V gene TRBV10-2 combines with J gene TRBJ2-2; TRBD2 matches 8 bases. There are 13 residues in the CDR3. Per germline, CDR1 WSHSY and CDR2 SAAADI. The V gene end was trimmed by 8 bases and the J gene end by 5 bases; junction bases not matched to a gene: 4. This CDR3 is CASGLAGTGELFF. The CDR3 DNA sequence: TGCGCCAGCGGACTAGCAGGGACCGGGGAGCTGTTTTTT.

The V gene is TRBV15, the J gene TRBJ1-4, with a weak D call TRBD1 (6 bases). This CDR3 contains 15 residues. Germline V gene lookup returns CDR1 LNHNV and CDR2 YYDKDF (reference sequence). Trimming pared 0 bases from V and 6 bases from J, leaving 11 bases between. CDR3 sequence: CATSRDRGWDEKLFF. For the CDR3, the DNA is TGTGCCACCAGCAGAGACAGGGGTTGGGATGAAAAACTGTTTTTT.

The count of this clone is one. Here the CDR3 reads CASSAPGTGNEKLFF. For the CDR3, the DNA is TGTGCCAGCAGTGCCCCCGGGACAGGGAACGAAAAACTGTTTTTT. This rearrangement joins TRBV28 to TRBJ1-4; 9 nucleotides align to TRBD1. Per the germline V gene, CDR1 is MDHEN and CDR2 is SYDVKM. V shed 5 bases and J 8 bases; nucleotides not matched to a gene: 9. This CDR3 comprises 15 residues.

V gene TRBV7-2 combines with J gene TRBJ2-3; D is perhaps TRBD2 (5 bases). Germline V gives CDR1 SGHTA, CDR2 FQGNSA. Trimming shortened V by 2 bases and J by 6 bases, and 15 bases separated the two germline ends. The CDR3 has 15 residues. CDR3 sequence: CASSLRSGRGDTQYF. Here the CDR3 DNA reads TGTGCCAGCAGCTTACGGAGCGGAAGAGGCGATACGCAGTATTTT.

CDR3 loop: CASSGGTVLGSPLHF. As DNA, the CDR3 is TGTGCCAGCAGTGGGGGGACAGTCCTGGGTTCACCCCTCCACTTT. The J gene is TRBJ1-6, the V gene TRBV6-1; 7 nucleotides match TRBD1. The CDR3 sequence is 15 residues long. The junction had 9 bases not matched to a gene; V was cut back by 4 bases and J by 9 bases. Per germline, CDR1 MNHNS and CDR2 SASEGT.

This chain connects TRBV5-4 to TRBJ2-1; the match to TRBD2 covers 11 bases. The CDR3 has 16 amino acids. V lost 0 bases and J lost 9; bases outside the gene matches: 8. Germline V CDR1 and CDR2: SGHNT, YYREEE (reference sequence). CDR3 nucleotide sequence: TGTGCCAGCAGCTTGGAGGCTAGCGGGAGGTTTGGTGAGCAGTTCTTC. Amino acids: CASSLEASGRFGEQFF. The variable domain in full, completed from reference TRBV5-4 and TRBJ2-1, reads ETGVTQSPTHLIKTRGQQVTLRCSSQSGHNTVSWYQQALGQGPQFIFQYYREEENGRGNFPPRFSGLQFPNYSSELNVNALELDDSALYLCASSLEASGRFGEQFFGPGTRLTVL.

This sequence joins TRBV6-1 and TRBJ1-3; D uncertain. Germline-derived CDR1 and CDR2 are MNHNS and SASEGT. This CDR3 comprises 15 residues. The V and J ends lost 2 bases and 3 bases respectively, with 11 bases between them. Here the CDR3 reads CASSELFGGGNTIYF. CDR3 bases: TGTGCCAGCAGTGAACTCTTCGGAGGTGGAAACACCATATATTTT.

This clone occurred once. The chain recombines TRBV9 with TRBJ2-1, with 7 bases that match TRBD2. Germline V lookup: CDR1 SGDLS, CDR2 YYNGEE. Trimming removed 6 bases from V and 7 bases from J; junction bases left unmatched: 4. The length of the CDR3 is 12 residues. This CDR3 reads CASNIGRNEQFF. The CDR3 DNA reads as TGTGCCAGCAATATCGGGAGGAATGAGCAGTTCTTC.

The V and J genes are TRBV28 and TRBJ2-7; D gene unclear. Germline V gene sequence: CDR1 MDHEN, CDR2 SYDVKM. Trimming stripped 6 bases from V and 6 bases from J, with 12 bases between. The CDR3 contains 12 residues. The CDR3 is CASRPSGSEQYF. CDR3 DNA sequence: TGTGCCAGCAGACCGTCGGGTTCCGAGCAGTACTTC.

CDR3 nucleotides: TGTGCCAGCCTAGCGGGAGGGGGGGAGCTGTTTTTT. It encodes CASLAGGGELFF. V usage is TRBV6-5 and J usage is TRBJ2-2, with TRBD2 identical over 12 bases. Germline values: CDR1 MNHEY, CDR2 SVGAGI. J lost 8 bases, V lost 8 bases, and 0 bases had no gene match. The length of the CDR3 is 12 residues.

The chain is built from TRBV19 and TRBJ2-7; 9 bases are shared with TRBD1. Per the germline V gene, CDR1 is LNHDA and CDR2 is SQIVND (reference sequence). The CDR3 totals 15 residues. V gave up 7 bases and J gave up 0 bases; unmatched junction bases: 7. The CDR3 bases are TGTGCCAGTAAAGAAGGGACAGGGAGCTCCTACGAGCAGTACTTC. Its protein product is CASKEGTGSSYEQYF.

The chain uses TRBV19 and TRBJ1-1; D gene ambiguous. This CDR3 is built from 17 residues. CDR1 and CDR2 (germline): LNHDA, SQIVND (reference sequence). Between the trimmed V and J ends, which lost 5 bases and 0 bases, there was a span of 19 bases. The CDR3 region is CASSQPPGVRLNTEAFF. CDR3 nucleotide sequence: TGTGCCAGTAGTCAACCCCCCGGGGTGCGCCTGAACACTGAAGCTTTCTTT.

The V call is TRBV9, the J call TRBJ1-4; TRBD1 matches at 7 bases. The junction had 3 bases not matched to a gene; V was cut back by 0 bases and J by 7 bases. In germline, CDR1 is SGDLS, CDR2 YYNGEE. This CDR3 comprises 14 residues. This CDR3 is CASSVGGDSEKLFF. The CDR3 region has the DNA TGTGCCAGCAGCGTAGGAGGGGACAGTGAAAAACTGTTTTTT.

The chain is built from TRBV27 and TRBJ1-1; 8 bases map to TRBD1. Germline V gene sequence: CDR1 MNHEY, CDR2 SMNVEV (reference sequence). The CDR3 is 18 amino acids. Trimming removed 3 bases from V and 0 bases from J; junction bases left unmatched: 12. CDR3 amino acids: CASSFRNRGVNMNTEAFF. The CDR3, as DNA: TGTGCCAGCAGTTTTCGGAACAGGGGGGTAAACATGAACACTGAAGCTTTCTTT.

The rearrangement joins TRBV21-1 to TRBJ2-7; the DNA was not compared with TRBD2, the D call given in the table. TRBV21-1 is a pseudogene locus. The CDR3 is 15 amino acids. The CDR3 protein is CASSKPASGTYEQYF. CDR3 nucleotides: TGTGCCAGCAGCAAACCGGCTAGCGGAACTTACGAGCAGTACTTC.